This T cell receptor (beta chain) was recorded in a study of post-analysis software for immune sequencing data. Findings of the study overall: Among multiple sclerosis patients, normalized Chao1 diversity was significantly below that of controls. Four or five TRBV segments were more frequent in patients than controls; TRBV5-6, TRBV5-1 and TRBV20-1 belonged to this group.

CDR3 length: 14 amino acids. J gave up 4 bases and V 4 bases, and 4 bases lay outside the gene matches. Sequencing libraries made from TCR beta cDNA carried unique molecular identifiers. Each sample of roughly 0.9 to 11 million input T cells yielded approximately 500,000 cDNA molecules, so each molecule approximated one T cell. TCRdb independently ran MiXCR on the PCR reads; one entry per CDR3 protein. The table shows roughly 800,000 distinct CDR3 sequences, with 30% occurring only once. This clonotype was seen a few times. Its specificity is not known. The chain is built from TRBV12-3 or TRBV12-4 and TRBJ2-7, with TRBD2 matching 10 bases. The TCR sequence derives from a girl under 18 with multiple sclerosis. The sample consisted of blood. The CDR3 here is CASSSLAGTYEQYF. DNA of the CDR3: TGTGCCAGCAGTTCACTAGCGGGAACATACGAGCAGTACTTC.